This record covers a single T cell receptor (beta chain). Its antigen is still unknown. The record originates from a study of T cells after yellow fever vaccination. Whole-study findings and limits: Among all clonotypes, a small share was observed in both CD4 and CD8 compartments. FACS-sorted repertoires could contain abundant clonotypes contaminating from the bulk population.

Trimming removed 3 bases from V and 2 bases from J; junction bases left unmatched: 6. The CDR3 runs 15 residues. Germline-derived CDR1 and CDR2 are KGHSH and LQKENI. Making TCR cDNA involved 5'RACE template switching, which added UMIs and a universal primer site. TCRdb re-analysed the 5' RACE reads in MiXCR, keeping a single row per CDR3 protein. Of approximately 300,000 distinct CDR3 sequences detected, 13% appear once; the ten largest clones hold 0.45% to 0.65%. This TCR came from a man in his thirties or forties who received the YFV17D yellow fever vaccine. The chain links TRBV18 to TRBJ2-7; 8 bases line up with TRBD2. The sample in question was CD4+ T cells sorted from PBMCs, obtained 45 days after the yellow fever booster vaccination. CDR3 loop: CASSPSAGLAYEQYF. In DNA form, the CDR3 reads TGTGCCAGCTCACCCTCGGCGGGACTAGCCTACGAGCAGTACTTC.